The 22 T cell receptor beta chains below all came from one sample that was sequenced in a study of blood T cell repertoires in COVID-19. The protocol was immunoSEQ multiplex PCR, while the TCRdb copy is restricted to in-frame clones and leaves out a portion. The sample records more than 250,000 clones, nearly 90% being singletons. Specimen: PBMCs or T cells enriched from blood (not recorded which). These receptors originate from a woman aged 18-35 years with acute COVID-19.

This clone was counted once. The V call is TRBV10-3, the J call TRBJ2-7; D may be TRBD1 (5 bases). Germline loops: CDR1 ENHRY, CDR2 SYGVKD. The V end was cut by 2 bases, the J end by 0 bases, with 5 bases between. This CDR3 spans 13 amino acids. The CDR3 region has the DNA TGTGCCATCAGTGAGAGGGGCTCCTACGAGCAGTACTTC. This codes for CAISERGSYEQYF.

J is TRBJ1-6 and V is TRBV6-1, with 7 nucleotides matching TRBD1. The V segment lost 1 base and the J segment 5 bases; nucleotides outside the gene matches: 2. The germline gives CDR1 MNHNS, CDR2 SASEGT. The CDR3 consists of 15 residues. The CDR3 spells CASSEGQGDNSPLHF. The CDR3 DNA reads TGTGCCAGCAGTGAAGGACAGGGCGATAATTCACCCCTCCACTTT.

This clone was counted between two and nine times. The rearrangement links TRBV6-5 to TRBJ1-3, with D possibly TRBD1 on 5 matching bases. Trimming took 5 bases from V and 0 from J, leaving 8 bases between them. This CDR3 contains 14 residues. The germline gives CDR1 MNHEY, CDR2 SVGAGI. CDR3 loop: CASSRQSSGNTIYF. The CDR3 region has the DNA TGTGCCAGCAGTAGACAGAGCTCTGGAAACACCATATATTTT.

The chain joins TRBV19 to TRBJ2-2; weak D call: TRBD1 (5 bases). This CDR3 comprises 13 residues. Germline V gene sequence: CDR1 LNHDA, CDR2 SQIVND (reference sequence). V lost 8 bases and J 7 bases, leaving 14 bases between the germline ends. DNA for the CDR3: TGTGCCAGTTTGGTCGCTGACAGCGGGGAGCTGTTTTTT. It codes for CASLVADSGELFF.

In its sample, this clone was seen once. The chain joins TRBV7-2 to TRBJ1-2, with TRBD1 identical over 7 bases. CDR1 is SGHTA, CDR2 FQGNSA, per germline. CDR3 size: 16 residues. V was clipped by 0 bases and J by 8 bases; unmatched bases: 12. The CDR3 DNA is TGTGCCAGCAGCTTAGCGGGGGACAGTCTTTTGTTCGGCTACACCTTC. Residues: CASSLAGDSLLFGYTF. The full variable domain, its missing parts supplied by reference TRBV7-2 and TRBJ1-2, is GAGVSQSPSNKVTEKGKDVELRCDPISGHTALYWYRQSLGQGLEFLIYFQGNSAPDKSGLPSDRFSAERTGGSVSTLTIQRTQQEDSAVYLCASSLAGDSLLFGYTFGSGTRLTVV.

This clone occurred once. The chain recombines TRBV7-3 with TRBJ2-6, with D perhaps TRBD2 (7 bases). This CDR3 is built from 19 residues. The V gene lost 5 bases and the J gene lost 0 bases, with 20 bases spanning the gap. Germline CDR1 and CDR2: SGHTA and FQGTGA. The CDR3: CASSAGGTGGPSGANVLTF. CDR3 DNA sequence: TGTGCCAGCAGCGCTGGGGGGACCGGGGGGCCCTCTGGGGCCAACGTCCTGACTTTC.

This clone has only a few counts. This chain connects TRBV6-5 to TRBJ1-1; TRBD1 matches at 8 bases. The CDR3 is 12 amino acids. Losses at the gene ends were 11 bases for V and 5 bases for J; bases not matched to a gene: 7. Germline-derived CDR1 and CDR2 are MNHEY and SVGAGI. CDR3 in DNA: TGTGCCCTAAGGACAGGGAGAACTGAAGCTTTCTTT. It encodes CALRTGRTEAFF.

Written as DNA, the CDR3 is TGTGCCAGCAGCCAAGATTGGGGACTAGCGGCAGATACGCAGTATTTT. The encoded protein is CASSQDWGLAADTQYF. The rearrangement uses TRBV3-1 (or the pseudogene TRBV3-2) and TRBJ2-3; 11 bases map to TRBD2. The CDR3 spans 16 residues. Trimming cost V 0 bases and J 4 bases; bases outside gene matches: 3. Germline-derived CDR1 and CDR2 are LGHDT and YNNKEL (reference sequence).

The chain recombines TRBV6-5 with TRBJ1-5, with TRBD1 identical over 7 bases. CDR1 MNHEY and CDR2 SVGAGI come from the germline V gene. CDR3 size: 13 residues. V lost 0 bases and J lost 7; bases outside the gene matches: 0. The CDR3 spells CASSYSTGQPQHF. For the CDR3, the DNA is TGTGCCAGCAGTTACTCGACAGGGCAGCCCCAGCATTTT.

The CDR3 loop is CASSTGGAGTGELFF. The CDR3 DNA follows: TGTGCCAGCAGTACAGGGGGCGCAGGTACCGGGGAGCTGTTTTTT. The chain has TRBV28 and TRBJ2-2; 9 bases are a match to TRBD1. The CDR3 extends over 15 amino acids. The V and J ends lost 5 bases and 5 bases, in that order; junction bases with no gene match: 6. Germline V lookup: CDR1 MDHEN, CDR2 SYDVKM.

The chain employs TRBV11-3 and TRBJ2-1, with 10 bases fitting TRBD2. V shed 5 bases and J 6 bases; nucleotides not matched to a gene: 13. Per germline, CDR1 SGHNT and CDR2 YENEEA. The CDR3 spans 17 residues. DNA of the CDR3: TGTGCCAGCAGCCCCGGGAGTTGGTCTAGCGGGAGCAATGAGCAGTTCTTC. Residues: CASSPGSWSSGSNEQFF.

The gene calls are TRBV6-5 and TRBJ2-1; 7 bases map to TRBD2. Germline values: CDR1 MNHEY, CDR2 SVGAGI. The CDR3 is 14 amino acids. Trimming removed 6 bases from V and 6 bases from J; junction bases left unmatched: 8. The CDR3 loop is CASSPSGKVNEQFF. The CDR3 DNA sequence: TGTGCCAGCAGCCCCAGCGGGAAGGTCAATGAGCAGTTCTTC.

The V call is TRBV5-1, the J call TRBJ2-7; unclear D gene. CDR3 length: 12 amino acids. From germline, CDR1 is SGHRS and CDR2 YFSETQ. Trimming pared 8 bases from V and 0 bases from J, leaving 9 bases between. The CDR3 here is CASRASSYEQYF. In DNA, the CDR3 is TGCGCCAGTAGAGCTAGCTCCTACGAGCAGTACTTC.

The gene calls are TRBV6-6 and TRBJ1-6; TRBD1 agrees at 9 bases. V was pared by 4 bases and J by 7 bases, with 2 bases of the junction left unmatched. This CDR3 spans 14 amino acids. The germline V gene has CDR1 MNHNY and CDR2 SVGAGI (reference sequence). For the CDR3, the DNA is TGTGCCAGCAGTTGGGACAGGGCCAATTCACCCCTCCACTTT. Translating gives CASSWDRANSPLHF.

This clone showed up just once. The rearrangement uses TRBV7-3 and TRBJ2-1, with TRBD2 matching 7 bases. The germline V gene has CDR1 SGHTA and CDR2 FQGTGA. CDR3 size: 17 residues. Trimming took 5 bases from V and 4 from J; bases not matched to a gene: 14. The CDR3, as DNA: TGTGCCAGCAGCAAAAGCGGGGTAGGAGGACTTTACAATGAGCAGTTCTTC. It is translated as CASSKSGVGGLYNEQFF. The full variable domain, with the rest looked up from reference TRBV7-3 and TRBJ2-1, is GAGVSQTPSNKVTEKGKYVELRCDPISGHTALYWYRQSLGQGPEFLIYFQGTGAADDSGLPNDRFFAVRPEGSVSTLKIQRTERGDSAVYLCASSKSGVGGLYNEQFFGPGTRLTVL.

The chain is built from TRBV11-2 and TRBJ2-7, with 10 bases lining up with TRBD1. This CDR3 has 14 residues. Trimming took 5 bases from V and 2 from J; bases not matched to a gene: 3. Per the germline V gene, CDR1 is SGHAT and CDR2 is FQNNGV. CDR3: CASSRQGATYEQYF. CDR3 sequence (DNA): TGTGCCAGCAGCCGACAGGGGGCCACCTACGAGCAGTACTTC. The variable domain in full, with the rest retrieved from reference TRBV11-2 and TRBJ2-7, is EAGVAQSPRYKIIEKRQSVAFWCNPISGHATLYWYQQILGQGPKLLIQFQNNGVVDDSQLPKDRFSAERLKGVDSTLKIQPAKLEDSAVYLCASSRQGATYEQYFGPGTRLTVT.

Written as DNA, the CDR3 is TGTGCCAGCAGTTTCGGTTACGCGACCGGGGAGCTGTTTTTT. Protein: CASSFGYATGELFF. This chain uses TRBV28 with TRBJ2-2; D unresolved. The ends were cut back, 3 bases at V and 5 bases at J, with 10 bases in the middle. CDR3 length: 14 residues. From germline, CDR1 is MDHEN and CDR2 SYDVKM.

The rearrangement joins TRBV7-9 to TRBJ2-1; D is perhaps TRBD2 (6 bases). Germline lookup yields CDR1 SEHNR and CDR2 FQNEAQ (reference sequence). CDR3 length: 15 amino acids. The V and J ends lost 5 bases and 4 bases respectively, with 15 bases between them. The CDR3: CASSPGASAYNEQFF. For the CDR3, the DNA is TGTGCCAGCAGCCCGGGTGCTAGCGCATACAATGAGCAGTTCTTC.

The genes are TRBV6-5 and TRBJ1-3, with D tentatively TRBD1 (5 bases). The V gene lost 5 bases and the J gene lost 2 bases, with 10 bases spanning the gap. Germline V gives CDR1 MNHEY, CDR2 SVGAGI. There are 14 residues in the CDR3. The CDR3 region is CASSTGQAGNTIYF. DNA for the CDR3: TGTGCCAGCAGTACAGGCCAGGCTGGAAACACCATATATTTT.

This chain joins TRBV5-1 and TRBJ2-5, with D possibly TRBD2 on 5 matching bases. Germline CDR1 SGHRS, CDR2 YFSETQ. The V end lost 2 bases, the J end lost 2 bases, and 10 bases lay between the germline ends. The CDR3 contains 14 residues. CDR3 in DNA: TGCGCCAGCAGCTTTAGCGAGCTGCAAGAGACCCAGTACTTC. Its translation: CASSFSELQETQYF.

V and J are TRBV9 and TRBJ2-4; perhaps TRBD2 as D (7 bases). V dropped 4 bases and J dropped 8 bases, with 16 bases sitting between them. The CDR3 loop spans 14 amino acids. Germline CDR1 SGDLS, CDR2 YYNGEE. CDR3 loop: CASSPPRGAHIQYF. The DNA for the CDR3 is TGTGCCAGCAGCCCTCCCCGGGGGGCCCACATTCAGTACTTC. Drawing the rest from reference TRBV9 and TRBJ2-4, the complete variable domain is DSGVTQTPKHLITATGQRVTLRCSPRSGDLSVYWYQQSLDQGLQFLIQYYNGEERAKGNILERFSAQQFPDLHSELNLSSLELGDSALYFCASSPPRGAHIQYFGAGTRLSVL.

The rearrangement links TRBV6-1 to TRBJ1-4, with TRBD1 identical over 9 bases. This CDR3 is 16 amino acids long. Germline V gives CDR1 MNHNS, CDR2 SASEGT. V gave up 1 base and J gave up 7 bases; unmatched junction bases: 7. The CDR3 DNA sequence: TGTGCCAGCAGTGAAGGGACAGGGGTTTGGATTGAAAAACTGTTTTTT. It is translated as CASSEGTGVWIEKLFF.